Each of the 9 T cell receptor beta chains below was sequenced from the same sample in a study of cytomegalovirus exposure and HLA in healthy donors. The PCR contained 60 Vbeta and 13 Jbeta primers. Data came from immunoSEQ multiplex PCR; TCRdb stores just in-frame clones and leaves some out. The table has 85,000 to 90,000 clones, 80% to 90% seen once. Sequencing was done on a sample of PBMCs. These receptors all come from a man between 18 and 29 years old in good health and CMV-seronegative.

This chain links TRBV7-6 with TRBJ2-3; D perhaps matches TRBD1 (6 bases). Trimming removed 3 bases from V and 0 bases from J, with 10 bases in between. Germline assignment: CDR1 SGHVS and CDR2 FNYEAQ. The CDR3 is 15 residues long. The CDR3 bases are TGTGCCAGCAGCTTCGGACAGTTCAGCACAGATACGCAGTATTTT. Its protein is CASSFGQFSTDTQYF.

The V call is TRBV5-1, the J call TRBJ2-7; 10 nucleotides agree with TRBD2. This CDR3 comprises 14 residues. Germline CDR1 SGHRS, CDR2 YFSETQ. Germline trimming cut 1 base from V and 9 bases from J; bases unmatched to any gene: 7. The CDR3 nucleotides read TGCGCCAGCAGCTTGTGGCTAGCGGGAGAGGCGCAGTACTTC. Translation gives CASSLWLAGEAQYF. Looking up the rest from reference TRBV5-1 and TRBJ2-7 gives the full variable domain: KAGVTQTPRYLIKTRGQQVTLSCSPISGHRSVSWYQQTPGQGLQFLFEYFSETQRNKGNFPGRFSGRQFSNSRSEMNVSTLELGDSALYLCASSLWLAGEAQYFGPGTRLTVT.

J is TRBJ2-3 and V is TRBV4-1, with D perhaps matching TRBD1 (6 bases). V lost 1 base and J lost 2, with 13 bases in between. In germline, CDR1 is MGHRA, CDR2 YSYEKL. CDR3 size: 16 residues. DNA for the CDR3: TGCGCCAGCAGCCAAGTCAGAGGGGGATACACAGATACGCAGTATTTT. Protein sequence: CASSQVRGGYTDTQYF.

This chain's CDR3 is CASSLAIYEQYF. DNA for the CDR3: TGTGCCAGCAGCTTGGCCATATACGAGCAGTACTTC. This chain joins TRBV5-6 and TRBJ2-5, with D uncertain. The J call may be mistaken, given a closer DNA end match to TRBJ2-7. This CDR3 comprises 12 residues. Germline loops: CDR1 SGHDT, CDR2 YYEEEE.

J is TRBJ2-7 and V is TRBV18; 10 bases align to TRBD1. The CDR3 is 13 residues long. V was pared by 11 bases and J by 6 bases, with 10 bases of the junction left unmatched. CDR1 and CDR2 from the germline V gene are KGHSH and LQKENI. CDR3 sequence (DNA): TGTGCCTGTGGGGACAGGGGATTCGGCGAGCAGTACTTC. The encoded protein is CACGDRGFGEQYF.

The chain employs TRBV6-6 and TRBJ2-3, with 8 bases matching TRBD1. Germline lookup yields CDR1 MNHNY and CDR2 SVGAGI (reference sequence). CDR3 length: 14 amino acids. V lost 6 bases to trimming and J lost 6 bases; unmatched junction nucleotides: 8. The CDR3 region is CASRQDRGPDTQYF. CDR3 bases: TGTGCCAGCAGGCAAGACAGGGGCCCGGATACGCAGTATTTT.

CDR3 protein: CASSDSAGSTDTQYF. The CDR3 bases are TGTGCCAGCAGTGACTCGGCGGGTAGCACAGATACGCAGTATTTT. This chain connects TRBV6-4 to TRBJ2-3; D might be TRBD2 (5 bases). The CDR3 has 15 amino acids. Germline loops: CDR1 MRHNA, CDR2 SNTAGT. V lost 0 bases, J lost 0 bases, and 7 bases lay in between.

This chain connects TRBV7-9 to TRBJ2-7; D gene ambiguous. The CDR3 loop spans 14 amino acids. Trimming pared 7 bases from V and 6 bases from J, leaving 19 bases between. CDR1 is SEHNR and CDR2 is FQNEAQ in the germline V gene (reference sequence). CDR3 region: CASIGTGDSGEQYF. The CDR3 DNA sequence: TGTGCCAGCATCGGAACCGGAGACTCTGGCGAGCAGTACTTC.

The chain has TRBV5-4 and TRBJ2-3, with 12 bases fitting TRBD2. CDR3 length: 18 amino acids. CDR1 SGHNT and CDR2 YYREEE come from the germline V gene (reference sequence). V gave up 4 bases and J gave up 5 bases; unmatched junction bases: 14. In DNA form, the CDR3 reads TGTGCCAGCAGCGACCCGGGACTAGCGGGTCACTCCGGAGATACGCAGTATTTT. This encodes CASSDPGLAGHSGDTQYF.